The entry that follows covers one T cell receptor beta chain sequence. Its antigen is not known. The data were taken from a study of cytomegalovirus exposure and HLA in healthy donors. Points from the study as a whole: Reportedly, a later analysis found an Asian-associated ancestry cluster had fewer N-insertions than the approximately 640-donor mean.

60 Vbeta and 13 Jbeta primers were used in PCR. Using immunoSEQ multiplex PCR, the repertoire was profiled, and TCRdb retains in-frame clones only, with some absent. The table includes approximately 120,000 clones, roughly 81% detected once. CDR3 length: 15 residues. The receptor's source is a woman between 25 and 40 years old in good health and CMV-seronegative. The V call is TRBV1, the J call TRBJ2-5; the D call in the table, TRBD1, was not verified against the DNA. TRBV1 corresponds to a pseudogene. Sequencing used PBMCs. CDR3 region: CTSSQGDRARETQYF. DNA for the CDR3: TGCACCAGCAGCCAAGGGGACAGGGCTCGAGAGACCCAGTACTTC.